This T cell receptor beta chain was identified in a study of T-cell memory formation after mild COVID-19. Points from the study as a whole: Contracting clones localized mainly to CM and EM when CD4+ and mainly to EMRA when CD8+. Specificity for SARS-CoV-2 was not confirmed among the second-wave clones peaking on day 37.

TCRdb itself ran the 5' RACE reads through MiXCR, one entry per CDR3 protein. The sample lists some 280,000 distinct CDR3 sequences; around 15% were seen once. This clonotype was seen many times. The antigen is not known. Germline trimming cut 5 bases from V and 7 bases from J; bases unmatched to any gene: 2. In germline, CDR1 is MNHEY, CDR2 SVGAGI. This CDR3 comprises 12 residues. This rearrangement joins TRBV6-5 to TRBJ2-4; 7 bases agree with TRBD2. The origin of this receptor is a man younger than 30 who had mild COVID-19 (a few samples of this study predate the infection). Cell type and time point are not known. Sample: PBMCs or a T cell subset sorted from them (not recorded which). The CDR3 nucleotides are TGTGCCAGCAGTGGACTAGATAACATTCAGTACTTC. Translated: CASSGLDNIQYF.